What follows are 14 T cell receptor beta chains derived from one specimen sequenced in a study of T cells in Graves' hyperthyroidism and ophthalmopathy. The source material, RNA transcripts, was used to amplify TCR beta CDR3 regions. First-round RT-PCR of the TCR CDR3 relied on the HTBI primer set. Using its own MiXCR run on the multiplex PCR reads, TCRdb lists one record per CDR3 protein. This table holds about 840,000 distinct CDR3 sequences, about 38% found once. Sequencing input: blood. All receptors derive from a man aged 18 to 30 with Graves' hyperthyroidism.

V and J are TRBV24-1 and TRBJ2-7; D might be TRBD2 (6 bases). Trimming removed 11 bases from V and 2 bases from J, with 18 bases in between. Per the germline V gene, CDR1 is KGHDR and CDR2 is SFDVKD. The CDR3 has 14 residues. The CDR3 DNA reads TGTGCCAGCTCACCCGGGACTGTCCCCTACGAGCAGTACTTC. Encoded protein: CASSPGTVPYEQYF.

This clonotype turned up a few times. V is TRBV12-3 or TRBV12-4 and J is TRBJ2-2; perhaps TRBD2 as D (6 bases). The V gene lost 6 bases and the J gene lost 8 bases, with 7 bases spanning the gap. This CDR3 has 11 residues. The CDR3 DNA is TGTGCCAGCAGGCGGGGTGGGGAGCTGTTTTTT. This gives the protein CASRRGGELFF.

This CDR3 is CSVEAGEGYGYTF. In DNA, the CDR3 is TGCAGCGTTGAGGCGGGGGAGGGCTATGGCTACACCTTC. The chain carries TRBV29-1 and TRBJ1-2; D is possibly TRBD1 (5 bases). V was trimmed by 3 bases and J by 4 bases, leaving 12 bases between them. The CDR3 consists of 13 residues. Per germline, CDR1 SQVTM and CDR2 ANQGSEA.

The chain combines TRBV2 with TRBJ1-4; D remains unclear. Between the trimmed V and J ends, which lost 1 base and 4 bases, there was a span of 13 bases. The CDR3 extends over 16 amino acids. Germline V gene data show CDR1 as SNHLY and CDR2 as FYNNEI. CDR3 protein: CASSEGVAVFNEKLFF. As DNA, the CDR3 is TGTGCCAGCAGTGAAGGTGTGGCGGTGTTTAATGAAAAACTGTTTTTT.

This clonotype was picked up many times. The gene calls are TRBV29-1 and TRBJ2-7, with TRBD1 as a possible D gene (6 bases). CDR1 is SQVTM and CDR2 is ANQGSEA in the germline V gene. The CDR3 has 12 residues. The ends were cut back, 7 bases at V and 5 bases at J, with 15 bases in the middle. The CDR3 loop is CSADTGSDEQYF. The CDR3 coding sequence is TGCAGCGCTGATACAGGGTCTGACGAGCAGTACTTC.

This clonotype was picked up many times. The rearrangement uses TRBV29-1 and TRBJ2-5; 7 nucleotides align to TRBD1. Germline lookup yields CDR1 SQVTM and CDR2 ANQGSEA. J lost 5 bases, V lost 5 bases, and 5 bases had no gene match. The length of the CDR3 is 12 residues. CDR3 nucleotide sequence: TGCAGCGTTAAGGGCAGGGGGGAGACCCAGTACTTC. Encoded protein: CSVKGRGETQYF.

The chain uses TRBV6-5 and TRBJ2-5; D not resolved. Per germline, CDR1 MNHEY and CDR2 SVGAGI. V lost 6 bases and J 1 base, leaving 18 bases between the germline ends. This CDR3 has 16 residues. The CDR3 DNA is TGTGCCAGCAGCCGCCTTCCCGGACGGTTCCAAGAGACCCAGTACTTC. Its translation: CASSRLPGRFQETQYF.

The chain recombines TRBV12-3 or TRBV12-4 with TRBJ2-5; D remains unclear. CDR3 size: 14 residues. Trimming pared 3 bases from V and 1 base from J, leaving 9 bases between. CDR3 residues: CASSFWPGQETQYF. CDR3 in DNA: TGTGCCAGCAGTTTCTGGCCGGGCCAAGAGACCCAGTACTTC.

The V gene is TRBV25-1, the J gene TRBJ1-2, with a possible D match to TRBD1 (6 bases). The ends were cut back, 8 bases at V and 3 bases at J, with 16 bases in the middle. The CDR3 spans 14 residues. Germline CDR1 MGHDK, CDR2 SYGVNS. CDR3 DNA: TGTGCCAGCTACGCCGGTGGGACATACTATGGCTACACCTTC. This sequence encodes CASYAGGTYYGYTF.

A word on this clonotype: The junction departs from germline at one end; a sequencing error may be responsible. The chain couples TRBV25-1 to TRBJ2-7, with a possible D match to TRBD2 (5 bases). CDR3 length: 15 residues. CDR1 and CDR2 (germline): MGHDK, SYGVNS. The CDR3 here is CACSAKRGSFYEQYF. The CDR3 nucleotides are TGTGCCTGCAGTGCTAAACGGGGTTCTTTCTACGAGCAGTACTTC.

The chain carries TRBV11-2 and TRBJ2-7, with D unresolved. This CDR3 has 16 residues. The germline V gene has CDR1 SGHAT and CDR2 FQNNGV. Between the trimmed V and J ends, which lost 5 bases and 1 base, there was a span of 18 bases. The DNA of the CDR3 is TGTGCCAGCAGCCAAGATTTGGGATACTTATCCTACGAGCAGTACTTC. Its translation: CASSQDLGYLSYEQYF.

This clonotype appeared many times. The chain carries TRBV20-1 and TRBJ1-2, with 9 bases that match TRBD1. CDR1 and CDR2 from the germline V gene are DFQATT and SNEGSKA (reference sequence). The CDR3 loop spans 13 amino acids. V was clipped by 5 bases and J by 2 bases; unmatched bases: 3. DNA of the CDR3: TGCAGTGCTCAGGACAGGGGAAACTATGGCTACACCTTC. This sequence encodes CSAQDRGNYGYTF.

On this clonotype: One junction end disagrees with the germline gene, perhaps due to a read error. The chain uses TRBV10-3 and TRBJ1-2, with 7 bases fitting TRBD1. CDR1 ENHRY and CDR2 SYGVKD come from the germline V gene. The CDR3 has 14 residues. The CDR3 loop is CASSEFGDSYGYTF. In DNA form, the CDR3 reads TGTGCCAGCAGTGAATTCGGGGACAGCTATGGCTACACCTTC.

This chain connects TRBV7-9 to TRBJ1-5; TRBD1 matches 7 bases. The CDR3 contains 16 residues. J gave up 7 bases and V 5 bases, and 14 bases lay outside the gene matches. Germline CDR1 and CDR2: SEHNR and FQNEAQ (reference sequence). The CDR3 nucleotides read TGTGCCAGCAGCGTTACGACCCCCGGGACAGAACAGCCCCAGCATTTT. Translated, it gives CASSVTTPGTEQPQHF.